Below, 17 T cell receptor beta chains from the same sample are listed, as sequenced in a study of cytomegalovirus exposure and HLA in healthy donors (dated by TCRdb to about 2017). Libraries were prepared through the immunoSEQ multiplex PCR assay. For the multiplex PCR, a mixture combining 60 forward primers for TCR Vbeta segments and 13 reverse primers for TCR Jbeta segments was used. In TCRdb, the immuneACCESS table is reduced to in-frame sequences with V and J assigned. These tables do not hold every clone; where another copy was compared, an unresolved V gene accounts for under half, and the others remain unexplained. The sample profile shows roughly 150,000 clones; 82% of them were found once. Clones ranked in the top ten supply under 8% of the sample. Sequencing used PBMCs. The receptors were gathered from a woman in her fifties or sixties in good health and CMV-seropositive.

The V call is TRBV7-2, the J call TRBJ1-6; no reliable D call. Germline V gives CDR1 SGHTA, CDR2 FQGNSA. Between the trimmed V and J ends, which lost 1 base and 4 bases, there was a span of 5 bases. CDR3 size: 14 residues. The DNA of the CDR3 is TGTGCCAGCAGCTTAGGAGGGTATAATTCACCCCTCCACTTT. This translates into CASSLGGYNSPLHF. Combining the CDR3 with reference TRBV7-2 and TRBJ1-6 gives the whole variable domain GAGVSQSPSNKVTEKGKDVELRCDPISGHTALYWYRQSLGQGLEFLIYFQGNSAPDKSGLPSDRFSAERTGGSVSTLTIQRTQQEDSAVYLCASSLGGYNSPLHFGNGTRLTVT.

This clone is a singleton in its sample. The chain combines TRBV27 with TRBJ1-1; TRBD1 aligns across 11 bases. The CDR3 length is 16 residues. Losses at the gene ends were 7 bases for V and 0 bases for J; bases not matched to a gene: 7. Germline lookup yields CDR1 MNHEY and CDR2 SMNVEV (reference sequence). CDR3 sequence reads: CASTLRGQGVNTEAFF. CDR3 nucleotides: TGTGCCAGCACTCTTAGGGGACAGGGGGTGAACACTGAAGCTTTCTTT.

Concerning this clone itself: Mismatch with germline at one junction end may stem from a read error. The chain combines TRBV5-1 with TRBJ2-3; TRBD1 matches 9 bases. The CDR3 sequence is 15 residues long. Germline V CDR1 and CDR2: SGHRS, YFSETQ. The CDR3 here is CASSQGQGLTGTQYF. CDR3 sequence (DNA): TGCGCCAGCAGCCAGGGACAGGGATTAACAGGTACGCAGTATTTT.

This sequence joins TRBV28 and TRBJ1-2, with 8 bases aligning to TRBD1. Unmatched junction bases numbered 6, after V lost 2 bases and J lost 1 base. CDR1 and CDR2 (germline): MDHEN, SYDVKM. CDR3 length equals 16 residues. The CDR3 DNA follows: TGTGCCAGCAGTTTAAGGCAGGGGGCGATTAACTATGGCTACACCTTC. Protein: CASSLRQGAINYGYTF.

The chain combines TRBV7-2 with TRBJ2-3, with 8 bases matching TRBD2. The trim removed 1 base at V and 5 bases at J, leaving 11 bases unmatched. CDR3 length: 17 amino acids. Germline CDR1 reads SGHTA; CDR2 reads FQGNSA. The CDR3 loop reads CASSLGPSGSSVDTQYF. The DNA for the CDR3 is TGTGCCAGCAGCTTAGGACCCAGCGGGAGCTCTGTAGATACGCAGTATTTT.

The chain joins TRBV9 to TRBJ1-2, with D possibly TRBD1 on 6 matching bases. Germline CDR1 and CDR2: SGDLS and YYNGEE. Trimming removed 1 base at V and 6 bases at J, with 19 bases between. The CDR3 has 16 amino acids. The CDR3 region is CASSVYRGGWKDGYTF. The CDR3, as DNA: TGTGCCAGCAGCGTATATAGAGGGGGTTGGAAGGATGGCTACACCTTC.

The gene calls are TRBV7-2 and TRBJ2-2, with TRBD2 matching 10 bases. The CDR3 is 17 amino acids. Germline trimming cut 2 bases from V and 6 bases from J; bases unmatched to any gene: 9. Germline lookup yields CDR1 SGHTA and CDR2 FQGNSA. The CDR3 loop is CASSLTSSGGASGELFF. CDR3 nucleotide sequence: TGTGCCAGCAGCTTAACCTCAAGCGGGGGGGCATCCGGGGAGCTGTTTTTT. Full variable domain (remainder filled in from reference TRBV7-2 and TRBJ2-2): GAGVSQSPSNKVTEKGKDVELRCDPISGHTALYWYRQSLGQGLEFLIYFQGNSAPDKSGLPSDRFSAERTGGSVSTLTIQRTQQEDSAVYLCASSLTSSGGASGELFFGEGSRLTVL.

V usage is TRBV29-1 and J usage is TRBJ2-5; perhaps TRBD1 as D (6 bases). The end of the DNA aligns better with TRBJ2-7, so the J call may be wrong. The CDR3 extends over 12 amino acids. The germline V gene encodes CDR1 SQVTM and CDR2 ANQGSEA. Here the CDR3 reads CSVWDIPYEQYF. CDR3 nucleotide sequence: TGCAGCGTTTGGGACATCCCCTACGAGCAGTACTTC.

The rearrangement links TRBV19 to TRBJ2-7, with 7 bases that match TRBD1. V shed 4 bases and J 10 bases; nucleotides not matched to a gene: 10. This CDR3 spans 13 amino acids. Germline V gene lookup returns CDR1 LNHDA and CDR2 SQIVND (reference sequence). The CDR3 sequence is CASSRETGQEQYF. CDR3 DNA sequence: TGTGCCAGTAGTAGGGAGACAGGGCAGGAACAGTACTTC.

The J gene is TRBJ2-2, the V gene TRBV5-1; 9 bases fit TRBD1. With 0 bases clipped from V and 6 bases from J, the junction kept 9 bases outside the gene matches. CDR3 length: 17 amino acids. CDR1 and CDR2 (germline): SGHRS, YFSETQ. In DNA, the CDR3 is TGCGCCAGCAGCTTGGGTCCGGGACAGGGCCCTCCCGGGGAGCTGTTTTTT. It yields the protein CASSLGPGQGPPGELFF.

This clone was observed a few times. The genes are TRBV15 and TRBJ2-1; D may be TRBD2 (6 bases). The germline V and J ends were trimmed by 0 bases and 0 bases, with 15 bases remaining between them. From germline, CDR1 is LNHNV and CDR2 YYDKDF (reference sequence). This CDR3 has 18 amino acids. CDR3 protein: CATSREEIIGGSYNEQFF. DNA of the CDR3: TGTGCCACCAGCAGAGAAGAGATCATCGGGGGCTCCTACAATGAGCAGTTCTTC.

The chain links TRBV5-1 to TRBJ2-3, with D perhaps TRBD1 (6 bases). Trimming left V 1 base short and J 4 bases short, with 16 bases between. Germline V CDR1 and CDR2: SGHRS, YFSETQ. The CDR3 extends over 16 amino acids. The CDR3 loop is CASSLSGDGLADTQYF. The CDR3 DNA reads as TGCGCCAGCAGCTTGTCAGGGGACGGGCTGGCAGATACGCAGTATTTT. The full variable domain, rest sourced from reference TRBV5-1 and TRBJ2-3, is KAGVTQTPRYLIKTRGQQVTLSCSPISGHRSVSWYQQTPGQGLQFLFEYFSETQRNKGNFPGRFSGRQFSNSRSEMNVSTLELGDSALYLCASSLSGDGLADTQYFGPGTRLTVL.

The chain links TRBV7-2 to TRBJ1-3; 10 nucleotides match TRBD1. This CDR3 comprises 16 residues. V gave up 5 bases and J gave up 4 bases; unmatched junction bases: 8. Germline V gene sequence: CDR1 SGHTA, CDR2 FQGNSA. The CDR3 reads CASSSRDRGLGNTIYF. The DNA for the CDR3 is TGTGCCAGCAGCAGCCGGGACAGGGGTTTAGGAAACACCATATATTTT. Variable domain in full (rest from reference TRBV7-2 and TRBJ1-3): GAGVSQSPSNKVTEKGKDVELRCDPISGHTALYWYRQSLGQGLEFLIYFQGNSAPDKSGLPSDRFSAERTGGSVSTLTIQRTQQEDSAVYLCASSSRDRGLGNTIYFGEGSWLTVV.

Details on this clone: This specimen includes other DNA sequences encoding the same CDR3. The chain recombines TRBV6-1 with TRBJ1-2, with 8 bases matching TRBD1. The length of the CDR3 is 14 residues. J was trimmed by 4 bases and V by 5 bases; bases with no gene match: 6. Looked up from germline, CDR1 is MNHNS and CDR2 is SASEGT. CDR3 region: CASSLDRGPYGYTF. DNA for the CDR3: TGTGCCAGCAGTCTCGACAGGGGTCCCTATGGCTACACCTTC.

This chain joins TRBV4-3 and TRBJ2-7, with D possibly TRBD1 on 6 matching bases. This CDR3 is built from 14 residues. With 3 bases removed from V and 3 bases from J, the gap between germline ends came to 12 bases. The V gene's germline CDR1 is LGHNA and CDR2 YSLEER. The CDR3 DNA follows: TGCGCCAGCAGCCAGTCACAGGGTGGCTACGAGCAGTACTTC. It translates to CASSQSQGGYEQYF.

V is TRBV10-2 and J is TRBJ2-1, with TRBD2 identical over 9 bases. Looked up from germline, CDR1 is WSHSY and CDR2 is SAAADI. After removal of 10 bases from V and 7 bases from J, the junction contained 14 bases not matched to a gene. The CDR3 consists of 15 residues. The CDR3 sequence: CATSRGTAGGNEQFF. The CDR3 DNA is TGCGCCACCAGCCGAGGGACTGCGGGGGGGAATGAGCAGTTCTTC.

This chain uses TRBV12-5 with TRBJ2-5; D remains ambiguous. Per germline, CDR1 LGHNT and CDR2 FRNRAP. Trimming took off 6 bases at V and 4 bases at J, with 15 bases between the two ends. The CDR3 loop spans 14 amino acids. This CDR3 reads CASGPANGRETQYF. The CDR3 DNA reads TGTGCTAGTGGCCCCGCAAACGGTAGAGAGACCCAGTACTTC.